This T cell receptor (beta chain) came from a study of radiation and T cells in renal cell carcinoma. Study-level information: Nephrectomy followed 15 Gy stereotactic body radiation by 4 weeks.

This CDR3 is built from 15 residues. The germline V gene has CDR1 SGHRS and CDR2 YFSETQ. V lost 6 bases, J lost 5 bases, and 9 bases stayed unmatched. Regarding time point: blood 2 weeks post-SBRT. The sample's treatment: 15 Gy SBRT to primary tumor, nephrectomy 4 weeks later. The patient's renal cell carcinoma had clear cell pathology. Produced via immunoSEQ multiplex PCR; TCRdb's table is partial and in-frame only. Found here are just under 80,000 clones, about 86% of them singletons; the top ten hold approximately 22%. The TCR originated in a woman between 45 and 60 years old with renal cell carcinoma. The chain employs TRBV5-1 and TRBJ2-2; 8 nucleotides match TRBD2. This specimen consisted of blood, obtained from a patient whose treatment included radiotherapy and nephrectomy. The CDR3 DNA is TGCGCCAGCAAACCGGGACTAGTAGGGACCGGGGAGCTGTTTTTT. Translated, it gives CASKPGLVGTGELFF.